This T cell receptor (beta chain) derives from a study of T cell repertoires in ileal Crohn's disease. The V and J ends lost 6 bases and 2 bases respectively, with 14 bases between them. Per the germline V gene, CDR1 is SNHLY and CDR2 is FYNNEI. This CDR3 region has 15 residues. This clone was recorded once. Noted time point: neoterminal ileum biopsy at postoperative endoscopy, about 6 months after surgery. Here immunoSEQ multiplex PCR was the method, and the copy in TCRdb shows in-frame clones only, minus some. The sample holds 11,000 or so clones, roughly 80% seen once. This sequence was found in an adult with Crohn's disease. This chain uses TRBV2 with TRBJ1-5; possible D gene TRBD1, 5 bases. Sequenced sample: ileal tissue. Here the CDR3 reads CASSANPGGNQPQHF. The CDR3 nucleotides read TGTGCCAGCAGCGCTAACCCGGGGGGCAATCAGCCCCAGCATTTT.